The 13 T cell receptor beta chains below come from one sample, sequenced in a study of hypomethylating agent response in myelodysplastic syndrome. Using immunoSEQ multiplex PCR, the repertoire was profiled, and TCRdb retains in-frame clones only, with some absent. The sample contains around 2,000 clones, about 86% of which appear only once. The specimen comprised bone marrow, sampled before or after starting hypomethylating agent treatment for myelodysplastic syndrome (not recorded which). All receptors come from a human donor with myelodysplastic syndrome.

With respect to this clone: The germline gene is not matched at one end of the junction; a read error may be the cause. The V gene is TRBV6-4, the J gene TRBJ2-7; 9 bases match TRBD2. In germline, CDR1 is MRHNA, CDR2 SNTAGT. This CDR3 is 16 amino acids long. DNA for the CDR3: TGTGCCAGGAGTGAGCGGCTAGCGGGACCCCCCTACGAGCAGTACTTC. It encodes CARSERLAGPPYEQYF.

The gene calls are TRBV19 and TRBJ2-1, with unresolved D. CDR3 size: 15 residues. V was shortened by 6 bases and J by 0 bases, with 12 bases between the two germline ends. The germline CDR1 and CDR2 sequences are LNHDA and SQIVND (reference sequence). The CDR3 DNA follows: TGTGCCAGTAGAGCCGACCGCAGCTCCTACAATGAGCAGTTCTTC. Encoded protein: CASRADRSSYNEQFF.

This chain's CDR3 is CASSGTGSNQPQHF. DNA for the CDR3: TGTGCCAGCAGCGGGACAGGGAGCAATCAGCCCCAGCATTTT. The gene calls are TRBV25-1 and TRBJ1-5; 9 bases are shared with TRBD1. CDR1 and CDR2 (germline): MGHDK, SYGVNS. Trimming removed 6 bases from V and 1 base from J; junction bases left unmatched: 1. This CDR3 contains 14 residues.

This chain joins TRBV5-1 and TRBJ1-1; TRBD1 is a possible D gene (5 bases). This CDR3 contains 15 residues. The V gene's germline CDR1 is SGHRS and CDR2 YFSETQ. Trimming took off 4 bases at V and 1 base at J, with 14 bases between the two ends. As DNA, the CDR3 is TGCGCCAGCAGCCTAAGCATCGGGGCGAACACTGAAGCTTTCTTT. It codes for CASSLSIGANTEAFF.

The chain links TRBV25-1 to TRBJ1-1; D may be TRBD1 (5 bases). Germline V CDR1 and CDR2: MGHDK, SYGVNS. The CDR3 totals 15 residues. Trimming shortened V by 10 bases and J by 5 bases, and 23 bases separated the two germline ends. In DNA, the CDR3 is TGTGCCACAGCCCCAGCGGGACGAGAGACAACTGAAGCTTTCTTT. It translates to CATAPAGRETTEAFF.

The gene calls are TRBV7-8 and TRBJ2-5; D gene ambiguous. The CDR3 runs 17 residues. In germline, CDR1 is SGHVS, CDR2 FQNEAQ. V lost 4 bases and J 4 bases, leaving 22 bases between the germline ends. The DNA of the CDR3 is TGTGCCAGCAGCTCTCCGGAAGGGCGCAACTTGGTAGAGACCCAGTACTTC. It translates to CASSSPEGRNLVETQYF.

The chain has TRBV6-1 and TRBJ1-3, with D possibly TRBD1 on 5 matching bases. Trimming removed 2 bases from V and 0 bases from J, with 8 bases in between. This CDR3 has 15 amino acids. The germline gives CDR1 MNHNS, CDR2 SASEGT. The CDR3 reads CASSEFDSSGNTIYF. CDR3 nucleotides: TGTGCCAGCAGTGAATTCGACAGCTCTGGAAACACCATATATTTT.

The rearrangement uses TRBV28 and TRBJ2-2; no clear D. Between the trimmed V and J ends, which lost 6 bases and 1 base, there was a span of 12 bases. Germline values: CDR1 MDHEN, CDR2 SYDVKM. CDR3 length: 15 residues. The chain's CDR3 is CASRHDTGNTGELFF. DNA for the CDR3: TGTGCCAGCAGGCACGACACGGGGAACACCGGGGAGCTGTTTTTT.

This sequence joins TRBV6-1 and TRBJ1-5, with D possibly TRBD1 on 6 matching bases. The V end lost 8 bases, the J end lost 7 bases, and 21 bases lay between the germline ends. Germline assignment: CDR1 MNHNS and CDR2 SASEGT. The CDR3 contains 15 residues. DNA of the CDR3: TGTGCCAGCCGGCCGACGTTGGGGGCGGCACAGCCCCAGCATTTT. Its protein is CASRPTLGAAQPQHF.

The chain joins TRBV28 to TRBJ1-5; 7 bases fit TRBD1. CDR3 length: 13 amino acids. Per the germline V gene, CDR1 is MDHEN and CDR2 is SYDVKM. With V trimmed by 5 bases and J by 6 bases, 4 bases remained unmatched. CDR3 DNA: TGTGCCAGCAGTACAGGGGCGGGTCAGCCCCAGCATTTT. This codes for CASSTGAGQPQHF.

J is TRBJ2-1 and V is TRBV10-3; weak D call: TRBD2 (6 bases). CDR3 length equals 12 residues. The V end lost 11 bases, the J end lost 1 base, and 9 bases lay between the germline ends. Germline loops: CDR1 ENHRY, CDR2 SYGVKD. The CDR3: CAAGRSYNEQFF. DNA for the CDR3: TGTGCCGCGGGGAGGTCCTACAATGAGCAGTTCTTC.

The V call is TRBV19, the J call TRBJ2-1; TRBD2 matches 7 bases. CDR1 and CDR2 from the germline V gene are LNHDA and SQIVND (reference sequence). Trimming cost V 7 bases and J 6 bases; bases outside gene matches: 15. This CDR3 spans 16 amino acids. As DNA, the CDR3 is TGTGCCAGTAATAGAAAAAGGGTAGCGGGCATCAATGAGCAGTTCTTC. Amino acid sequence: CASNRKRVAGINEQFF.

This clone turned up a few times. This rearrangement joins TRBV27 to TRBJ1-5; no reliable D call. CDR1 is MNHEY, CDR2 SMNVEV, per germline (reference sequence). V was pared by 6 bases and J by 7 bases, with 10 bases between. The CDR3 spans 12 residues. CDR3: CASSTGSQPQHF. The CDR3 nucleotides are TGTGCCAGCAGCACGGGCAGCCAGCCCCAGCATTTT.